This TCR beta chain came from a study of graft-versus-host responses after intestinal transplantation. Germline assignment: CDR1 KGHSH and CDR2 LQKENI. The CDR3 covers 14 residues. The V gene end was trimmed by 3 bases and the J gene end by 12 bases; junction bases not matched to a gene: 11. The data were produced by immunoSEQ multiplex PCR, yet TCRdb's version contains in-frame clones alone and is incomplete. The sample has about 47,000 clones, just under 95% seen once. The sample here was PBMCs, taken roughly 860 days after a first intestinal transplant, on the day of a second. This chain connects TRBV18 to TRBJ2-1, with 7 nucleotides matching TRBD1. This receptor was taken from a human patient who received an intestinal transplant, so some T cells may come from the graft donor. CDR3 region: CASSPDRERFGQFF. CDR3 sequence (DNA): TGTGCCAGCTCACCCGACAGGGAAAGGTTTGGGCAGTTCTTC.